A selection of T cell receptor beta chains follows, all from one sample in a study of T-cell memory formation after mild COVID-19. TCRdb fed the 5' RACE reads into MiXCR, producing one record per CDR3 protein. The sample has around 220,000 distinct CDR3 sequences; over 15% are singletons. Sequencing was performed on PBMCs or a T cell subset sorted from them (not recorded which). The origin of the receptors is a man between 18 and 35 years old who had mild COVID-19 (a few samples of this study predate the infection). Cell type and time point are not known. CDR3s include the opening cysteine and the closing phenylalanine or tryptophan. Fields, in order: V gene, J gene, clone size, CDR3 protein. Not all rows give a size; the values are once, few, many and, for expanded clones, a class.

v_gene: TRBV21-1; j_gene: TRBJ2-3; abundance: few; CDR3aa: CASSKVVGTDTQYF
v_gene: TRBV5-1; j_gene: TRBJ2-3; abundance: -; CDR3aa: CASSNKGRGDTQYF
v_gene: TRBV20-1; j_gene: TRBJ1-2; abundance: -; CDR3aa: CSAREVGEHGYTF
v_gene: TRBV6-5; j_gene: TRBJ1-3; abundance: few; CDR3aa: CASSYSRDVGNTIYF
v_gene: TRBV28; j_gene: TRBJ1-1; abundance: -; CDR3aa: CASTPLRGLNTEAFF
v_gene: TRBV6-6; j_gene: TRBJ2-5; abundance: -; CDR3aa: CASSYPGGLAGSQETQYF
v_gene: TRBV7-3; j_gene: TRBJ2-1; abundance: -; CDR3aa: CASSLVLAGGPGYNEQFF
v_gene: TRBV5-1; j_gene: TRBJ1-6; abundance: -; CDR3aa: CASATGDSYNSPLHF
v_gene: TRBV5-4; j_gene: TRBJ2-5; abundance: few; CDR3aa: CASSFRQGKETQYF
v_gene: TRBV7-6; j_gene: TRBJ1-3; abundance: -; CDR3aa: CASSLGTGLTGNTIYF
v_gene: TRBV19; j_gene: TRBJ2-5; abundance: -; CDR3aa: CASSGVIQETQYF
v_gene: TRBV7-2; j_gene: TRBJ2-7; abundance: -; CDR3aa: CASSSPTSGVGHEQYF
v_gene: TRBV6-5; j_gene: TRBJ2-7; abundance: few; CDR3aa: CATRDSAYEQYF
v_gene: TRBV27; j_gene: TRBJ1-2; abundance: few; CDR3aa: CASSLRGGNGYTF
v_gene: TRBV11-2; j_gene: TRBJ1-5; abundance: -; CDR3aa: CASTDAQPQHF
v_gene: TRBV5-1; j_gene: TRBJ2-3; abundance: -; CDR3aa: CASSSVAASTDTQYF
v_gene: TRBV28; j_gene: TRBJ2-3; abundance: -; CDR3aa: CASTSGGVGTDTQYF
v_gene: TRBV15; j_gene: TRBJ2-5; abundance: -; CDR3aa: CATSVGTETQYF
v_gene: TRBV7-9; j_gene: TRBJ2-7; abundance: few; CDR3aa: CASSFVRTSYEQYF
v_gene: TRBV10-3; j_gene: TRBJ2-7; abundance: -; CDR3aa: CATRQGPYEQYF